The 17 T cell receptor beta chains given below trace back to one sample, sequenced in a study of early T cells in non-severe SARS-CoV-2 infection. TCRdb recomputed calls from the 5' RACE reads with MiXCR, one row per CDR3 protein. The table records about 81,000 distinct CDR3 sequences, 11% to 15% of them present only once. Sample: whole blood. Receptors were obtained from an adult who was a healthcare worker with PCR-confirmed SARS-CoV-2 infection or an uninfected control (not recorded which).

V gene TRBV29-1 combines with J gene TRBJ2-2; possible D gene TRBD2, 5 bases. V lost 5 bases, J lost 4 bases, and 14 bases lay in between. Germline CDR1 and CDR2: SQVTM and ANQGSEA. This CDR3 spans 14 amino acids. CDR3 sequence (DNA): TGCAGCGTTCCGACCGGGGTGCGCACCGGGGAGCTGTTTTTT. It encodes CSVPTGVRTGELFF.

The chain recombines TRBV5-1 with TRBJ2-5; D is perhaps TRBD1 or TRBD2 (5 bases each). This CDR3 has 13 amino acids. The germline CDR1 and CDR2 sequences are SGHRS and YFSETQ. V was clipped by 4 bases and J by 2 bases, with 9 bases between them. The chain's CDR3 is CASSTGPQETQYF. In nucleotides, the CDR3 is TGCGCCAGCAGCACGGGGCCTCAAGAGACCCAGTACTTC.

This clonotype was observed at least ten times. The CDR3 nucleotides read TGTGCCATCAGCCTAGCGGGGGGGACGCGGGATGAGCAGTTCTTC. Protein sequence: CAISLAGGTRDEQFF. The chain is built from TRBV10-3 and TRBJ2-1, with 12 positions matching TRBD2. V was pared by 6 bases and J by 8 bases, with 8 bases of the junction left unmatched. The CDR3 is made up of 15 amino acids. Looked up from germline, CDR1 is ENHRY and CDR2 is SYGVKD.

The CDR3, as DNA: TGTGCCAGCAGTCTATTCTACAATGAGCAGTTCTTC. Its protein product is CASSLFYNEQFF. The J gene is TRBJ2-1, the V gene TRBV28; D is undetermined. Germline assignment: CDR1 MDHEN and CDR2 SYDVKM. CDR3 length: 12 residues. Trimming stripped 5 bases from V and 3 bases from J, with 5 bases between.

This clonotype came up many times. The rearrangement uses TRBV27 and TRBJ2-7; D might be TRBD2 (5 bases). V lost 3 bases and J lost 0, with 12 bases in between. This CDR3 has 15 amino acids. The V gene's germline CDR1 is MNHEY and CDR2 SMNVEV (reference sequence). The CDR3 sequence: CASSFGSSLSYEQYF. CDR3 bases: TGTGCCAGCAGTTTTGGGTCTAGCCTCTCCTACGAGCAGTACTTC.

The chain recombines TRBV12-3 or TRBV12-4 with TRBJ2-1; D not certain. The CDR3 contains 15 residues. V lost 6 bases, J lost 8 bases, and 20 bases lay in between. This CDR3 reads CASSQNGPISDEQFF. The CDR3 DNA is TGTGCCAGCAGCCAGAATGGGCCCATTTCGGATGAGCAGTTCTTC.

This clonotype came up many times. The V call is TRBV15, the J call TRBJ2-7; D uncertain. CDR3 length equals 14 residues. Germline V gene data show CDR1 as LNHNV and CDR2 as YYDKDF (reference sequence). Trimming shortened V by 0 bases and J by 0 bases, and 6 bases separated the two germline ends. The DNA for the CDR3 is TGTGCCACCAGCAGAGAGGGTTTCTCCTACGAGCAGTACTTC. Translation: CATSREGFSYEQYF. Using reference TRBV15 and TRBJ2-7 for the parts outside the CDR3, the full variable domain is DAMVIQNPRYQVTQFGKPVTLSCSQTLNHNVMYWYQQKSSQAPKLLFHYYDKDFNNEADTPDNFQSRRPNTSFCFLDIRSPGLGDTAMYLCATSREGFSYEQYFGPGTRLTVT.

This clonotype was observed a few times. The gene calls are TRBV29-1 and TRBJ2-2; D possibly corresponds to TRBD1 (5 bases). CDR1 SQVTM and CDR2 ANQGSEA come from the germline V gene. V lost 0 bases and J lost 4, with 15 bases in between. This CDR3 region has 16 residues. This CDR3 is CSVEDLSGIGTGELFF. The CDR3 DNA reads as TGCAGCGTTGAAGATCTGTCAGGGATCGGCACCGGGGAGCTGTTTTTT.

In this sample, this clonotype turned up a few times. The chain combines TRBV18 with TRBJ2-4; 9 nucleotides align to TRBD1. V lost 3 bases to trimming and J lost 8 bases; unmatched junction nucleotides: 5. There are 14 residues in the CDR3. Germline V CDR1 and CDR2: KGHSH, LQKENI. CDR3 sequence (DNA): TGTGCCAGCTCACCCCGGACAGGGGAGGACATTCAGTACTTC. Translating gives CASSPRTGEDIQYF.

The chain is built from TRBV20-1 and TRBJ2-3; D perhaps matches TRBD2 (6 bases). In germline, CDR1 is DFQATT, CDR2 SNEGSKA (reference sequence). V lost 4 bases and J lost 2, with 13 bases in between. The CDR3 has 14 residues. CDR3: CSATSRGNTDTQYF. The DNA of the CDR3 is TGCAGTGCTACGTCACGGGGGAACACAGATACGCAGTATTTT.

About this clonotype: At one end the junction does not follow the germline gene, possibly because of a read error. The rearrangement joins TRBV5-6 to TRBJ2-1, with 8 nucleotides matching TRBD2. The CDR3 has 12 amino acids. CDR1 SGHDT and CDR2 YYEEEE come from the germline V gene. CDR3 bases: TGTGCCAGCAGCTTGGCCGGGACTAGTAAGCTCTTC. Its protein is CASSLAGTSKLF.

This clonotype was found a few times. The V and J genes are TRBV29-1 and TRBJ1-1; D is unclear. Germline CDR1 is SQVTM and CDR2 is ANQGSEA. The CDR3 covers 10 residues. Deletions cut 6 bases from V and 6 bases from J, with 8 bases between. The CDR3 here is CSVQSAEAFF. CDR3 in DNA: TGCAGCGTCCAAAGCGCTGAAGCTTTCTTT.

Only a few counts were recorded for this clonotype. The chain employs TRBV6-5 and TRBJ2-7; D is possibly TRBD1 (5 bases). Germline CDR1 reads MNHEY; CDR2 reads SVGAGI. V dropped 6 bases and J dropped 10 bases, with 19 bases sitting between them. The CDR3 spans 13 residues. CDR3 in DNA: TGTGCCAGCAGCCCCACGACAGTAATGGGACAGTACTTC. Amino acid sequence: CASSPTTVMGQYF.

The chain is built from TRBV21-1 and TRBJ2-1; TRBD2, the table's D call, lacks a check against the DNA. TRBV21-1 is a pseudogene segment. The CDR3 contains 20 residues. DNA of the CDR3: TGTGCCAGCAGCAAAGGCTCCCGATGGTGCGCGGGGGATCCTCGCAATGAGCAGTTCTTC. It encodes CASSKGSRWCAGDPRNEQFF.

The V call is TRBV2, the J call TRBJ2-1; D is unresolved. This CDR3 region has 15 residues. Germline V CDR1 and CDR2: SNHLY, FYNNEI. V was trimmed by 2 bases and J by 0 bases, leaving 8 bases between them. In nucleotides, the CDR3 is TGTGCCAGCAGTGAAAAGGAGAGCTCCTACAATGAGCAGTTCTTC. It yields the protein CASSEKESSYNEQFF.

This clonotype was seen more than once but under ten times. The chain couples TRBV7-8 to TRBJ1-4; no reliable D call. CDR3 length equals 14 residues. Trimming cost V 5 bases and J 7 bases, with 14 bases left between them. CDR1 SGHVS and CDR2 FQNEAQ come from the germline V gene. In DNA form, the CDR3 reads TGTGCCAGCAGCCTCCTCCGAAGGAGTGAAAAACTGTTTTTT. Encoded protein: CASSLLRRSEKLFF.

This clonotype was detected a few times. The CDR3 region is CSVGGGPQGAHIQYF. CDR3 bases: TGCAGCGTCGGCGGGGGACCTCAGGGTGCGCACATTCAGTACTTC. This sequence joins TRBV29-1 and TRBJ2-4; TRBD2 aligns across 7 bases. With V trimmed by 6 bases and J by 8 bases, 16 bases remained unmatched. This CDR3 region has 15 residues. Germline V lookup: CDR1 SQVTM, CDR2 ANQGSEA.